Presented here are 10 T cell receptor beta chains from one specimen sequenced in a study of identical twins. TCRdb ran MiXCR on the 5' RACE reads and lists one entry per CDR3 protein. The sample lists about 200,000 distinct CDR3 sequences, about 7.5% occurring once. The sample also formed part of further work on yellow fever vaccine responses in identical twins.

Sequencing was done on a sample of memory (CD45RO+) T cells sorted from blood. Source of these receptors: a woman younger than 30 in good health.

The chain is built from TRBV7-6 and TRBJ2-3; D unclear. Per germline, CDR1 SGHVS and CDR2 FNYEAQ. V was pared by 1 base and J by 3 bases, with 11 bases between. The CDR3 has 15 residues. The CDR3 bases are TGTGCCAGCAGCTTAGGGCGGCAAACTACAGATACGCAGTATTTT. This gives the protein CASSLGRQTTDTQYF.

The CDR3 protein is CASQLHGEAFF. CDR3 sequence (DNA): TGTGCCAGTCAGCTGCATGGGGAAGCTTTCTTT. The rearrangement links TRBV6-5 to TRBJ1-1; D gene ambiguous. Deletions cut 9 bases from V and 8 bases from J, with 13 bases between. This CDR3 is built from 11 residues. Germline CDR1 is MNHEY and CDR2 is SVGAGI.

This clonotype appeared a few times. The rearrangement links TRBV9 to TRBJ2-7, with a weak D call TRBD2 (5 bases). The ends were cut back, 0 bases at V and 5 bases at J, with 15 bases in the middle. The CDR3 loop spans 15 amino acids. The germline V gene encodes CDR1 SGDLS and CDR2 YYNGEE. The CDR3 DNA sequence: TGTGCCAGCAGCGTAGAACTAGGTGACTCGGACGAGCAGTACTTC. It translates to CASSVELGDSDEQYF.

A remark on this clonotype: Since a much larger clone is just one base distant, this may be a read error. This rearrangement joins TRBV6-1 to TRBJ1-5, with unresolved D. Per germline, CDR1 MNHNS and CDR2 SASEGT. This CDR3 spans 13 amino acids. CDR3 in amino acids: CASRSDSIQPQHF. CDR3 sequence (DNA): TGTGCCAGCAGAAGTGATAGCATTCAGCCCCAGCATTTT.

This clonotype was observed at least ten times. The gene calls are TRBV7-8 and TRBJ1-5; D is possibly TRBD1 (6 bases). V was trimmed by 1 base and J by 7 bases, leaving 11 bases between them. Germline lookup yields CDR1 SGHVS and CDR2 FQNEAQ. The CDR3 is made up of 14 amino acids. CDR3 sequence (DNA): TGTGCCAGCAGCTTAGAGGACAGCCGGCAGCCCCAGCATTTT. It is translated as CASSLEDSRQPQHF.

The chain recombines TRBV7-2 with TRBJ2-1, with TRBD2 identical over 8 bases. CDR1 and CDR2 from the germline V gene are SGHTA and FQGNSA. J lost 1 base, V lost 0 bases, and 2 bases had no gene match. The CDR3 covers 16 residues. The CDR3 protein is CASSLAGGVSYNEQFF. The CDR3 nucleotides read TGTGCCAGCAGCTTAGCCGGGGGGGTTTCCTACAATGAGCAGTTCTTC.

The CDR3 is CASSWDRVGDTQYF. In nucleotides, the CDR3 is TGCGCCAGCAGCTGGGACAGGGTGGGAGATACGCAGTATTTT. The rearrangement uses TRBV5-1 and TRBJ2-3; TRBD1 agrees at 9 bases. Germline lookup yields CDR1 SGHRS and CDR2 YFSETQ. The CDR3 consists of 14 residues. Losses at the gene ends were 3 bases for V and 5 bases for J; bases not matched to a gene: 4. Full variable domain (outside the CDR3, taken from reference TRBV5-1 and TRBJ2-3): KAGVTQTPRYLIKTRGQQVTLSCSPISGHRSVSWYQQTPGQGLQFLFEYFSETQRNKGNFPGRFSGRQFSNSRSEMNVSTLELGDSALYLCASSWDRVGDTQYFGPGTRLTVL.

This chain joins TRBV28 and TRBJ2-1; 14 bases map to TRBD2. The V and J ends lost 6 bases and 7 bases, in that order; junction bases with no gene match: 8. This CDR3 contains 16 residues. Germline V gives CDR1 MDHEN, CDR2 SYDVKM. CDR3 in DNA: TGTGCCAGCAGCTCCCCCGGGACTAGCGGGAGAAATGAGCAGTTCTTC. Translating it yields CASSSPGTSGRNEQFF.

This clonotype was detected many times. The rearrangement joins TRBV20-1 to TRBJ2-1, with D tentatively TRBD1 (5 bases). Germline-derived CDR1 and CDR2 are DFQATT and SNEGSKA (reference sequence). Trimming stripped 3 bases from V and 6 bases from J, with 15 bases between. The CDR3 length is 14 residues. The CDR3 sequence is CSASGQGNGNEQFF. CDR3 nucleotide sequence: TGCAGTGCTAGTGGCCAGGGTAACGGCAATGAGCAGTTCTTC.

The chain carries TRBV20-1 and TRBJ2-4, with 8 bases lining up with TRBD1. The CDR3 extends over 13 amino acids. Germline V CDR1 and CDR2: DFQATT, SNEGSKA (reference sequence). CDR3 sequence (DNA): TGCAGCGGGAACCCTGATACCGGGACAGGCGAGTACTTC. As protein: CSGNPDTGTGEYF.